This TCR beta chain was retrieved from a study of TIL therapy for anti-PD-1-resistant metastatic lung cancer (dated by TCRdb to the early 2020s). Broadly, across the study: Enrolled patients had a median age of around 49 years (range 38-75) and a median tumor PD-L1 proportion score of about 5.9%. The cohort was predominantly lung adenocarcinoma, with several EGFR-mutant and two ALK-rearranged tumors, and half of patients were current or former smokers. A median non-synonymous tumor mutation burden of approximately 1.5 mutations per megabase was determined across the cohort by whole-exome sequencing. Tumor and peripheral blood T cell receptor beta sequencing was used to track clonotypes across tumor, expanded TIL product and serial blood samples.

Findings and caveats that apply to the study as a whole: Compared with baseline intratumoral T cells, expanded TIL cultures were more clonal and less diverse (median clonality roughly 6.5% vs 31%, p < 0.0001). The study protocol defined all tumor marker inferences as exploratory. TIL culture showed high clonal turnover, with many enriched product clones undetected in the baseline tumor, suggesting clonal contraction rather than faithful expansion. Generalizability was limited because the cohort was highly selected, with more treatment-naive, never-smoker and oncogene-addicted patients included than is typical.

V loses 3 bases of germline sequence and J loses 0 bases, and the interval between the two ends is 19 bases. CDR1 and CDR2, looked up from the germline V gene, are SGDLS and YYNGEE. The CDR3 has 18 amino acids, counting the end cysteine and phenylalanine. The CDR3 DNA has 54 bases and is translated from base 1. In light of the paper, this sample's time point label describes: pre-treatment sample, taken before nivolumab and TIL therapy. The baseline tumor samples were excised metastases, mostly pleural nodules or supraclavicular lymph nodes, taken from the same resection that was used to grow TIL. Tumors were collected before any PD-1/PD-L1 blockade, after which patients were given nivolumab, and patients who progressed were given lymphodepletion, an infusion of expanded TIL and IL-2. A phase I trial run at two centers enrolled adults with stage 4 NSCLC between 2017 and 2020. Samples were obtained from a single-arm, open-label phase I trial in which tumor-infiltrating lymphocyte therapy with nivolumab was evaluated in advanced non-small cell lung cancer. Portions of each resected tumor were snap-frozen in liquid nitrogen and were stored at -80 degrees C. Using laser-capture macrodissection, tumor regions of interest were selected on H&E sections, then pulverized into roughly 14 mg aliquots and extracted using Qiagen Allprep kits.

The immunoSEQ v3 hsTCRB kit was used to amplify TCR beta CDR3 regions from genomic DNA through bias-controlled multiplex PCR. An Illumina NextSeq 500 was used to sequence the TCR libraries, reaching around 2 million read pairs at survey level or about 5-6.5 million at deep level. Per the original workflow: V, D and J genes were assigned, non-productive sequences were removed, and clonality was reported by immunoSEQ Analyzer software. To compare repertoires between infused TIL and blood, productive Simpson clonality was used along with the Morisita overlap index of productive TRB rearrangements. TCRdb carries this immuneACCESS record with in-frame sequences only. Its versions omit some clonotypes, under half of them owing to an unresolved V gene in the studies checked, with the rest unexplained. The DNA was the basis for D and trimming; V, J and clone size are from that table. Recorded for this sample are 5,900 or so clones; over 65% of them occurred a single time. Under 20% of the sample goes to the ten largest clones.

Regarding this clone: Its antigen specificity is not known. Base qualities were left out, and no much larger clone turns up one base away.

Sequenced material: tumor tissue, taken at baseline. The receptor's source is a person aged 25-85 years with non-small cell lung cancer. This chain joins TRBV9 to TRBJ2-4, and the D gene may be TRBD1, 5 bases matching. The CDR3 region has the sequence CASSDGRVGAIAKNIQYF. The DNA sequence is as follows: TGTGCCAGCAGCGATGGCAGGGTAGGAGCTATAGCCAAAAACATTCAGTACTTC.